This TCR beta chain was profiled in a study of beta chain features in type 1 diabetes. This clone was detected a few times. Every bit of the isolated RNA underwent reverse transcription, so sequencing read expressed TCRB transcripts. The table came from immunoSEQ multiplex PCR; TCRdb's copy has only in-frame clones and leaves some out. The table records about 130,000 clones, 7% to 10% of them present only once. Trimming removed 7 bases at V and 3 bases at J, with 15 bases between. Germline CDR1 and CDR2: SNHLY and FYNNEI. The CDR3 is 15 amino acids. Material: central memory CD4+ T cells from blood. The chain links TRBV2 to TRBJ1-4; weak D call: TRBD1 (5 bases). The receptor was derived from a man aged 18 to 35 in good health. CDR3 DNA sequence: TGTGCCAGCACCGACGGGGGGGGACCTAATGAAAAACTGTTTTTT. It codes for CASTDGGGPNEKLFF.